This T cell receptor beta chain was recorded in a study of cytomegalovirus exposure and HLA in healthy donors. V trimming: 8 bases; J trimming: 3 bases; junction bases outside the gene matches: 15. In germline, CDR1 is MNHGY, CDR2 SVAAGI. The CDR3 consists of 17 residues. Profiling relied on immunoSEQ multiplex PCR, and the TCRdb table lists in-frame clones only, not all of them. The table lists around 300,000 clones, around 87% of them singletons. This clone was recorded only once. This receptor was identified in a woman aged 18-29 years in good health and CMV-seronegative. This rearrangement joins TRBV6-9 to TRBJ1-1; 10 nucleotides line up with TRBD1. Sample: PBMCs. CDR3: CASPSCRDRGEDTEAFF. The CDR3 DNA follows: TGTGCCAGCCCTTCCTGCCGGGACAGGGGTGAGGACACTGAAGCTTTCTTT.